The rows below give T cell receptor beta chains drawn from one sample of a study of blood T cell repertoires in COVID-19. Clones were read by immunoSEQ multiplex PCR, and TCRdb kept only the in-frame ones, dropping some. The table has a few hundred thousand clones, roughly 84% seen once. The specimen sequenced was peripheral blood. The receptors were sampled from a woman younger than 35 with acute or convalescent COVID-19. Both conserved end residues are part of each CDR3. D genes are given only for firm matches. The size entry is marked missing in some rows and otherwise reads once, few, many or a size class.

V gene	D gene	J gene	clone size	CDR3 protein	CDR3 DNA
TRBV19	.	TRBJ2-2	.	CASSRGASGNTGELFF	TGTGCCAGTAGTAGGGGAGCCTCGGGGAACACCGGGGAGCTGTTTTTT
TRBV29-1	.	TRBJ1-2	once	CSVVGGNRYGYTF	TGCAGCGTTGTCGGCGGGAACCGCTATGGCTACACCTTC
TRBV7-9	TRBD2	TRBJ2-1	.	CASSSLRSSGDQQFF	TGTGCCAGCAGCTCTCTAAGGTCTAGCGGGGACCAGCAGTTCTTC
TRBV27	TRBD1	TRBJ2-1	.	CASSQGQEYNEQFF	TGTGCCAGCAGTCAGGGACAGGAATACAATGAGCAGTTCTTC
TRBV19	TRBD2	TRBJ2-1	.	CATKILAGGIEQFF	TGTGCCACCAAAATCCTAGCGGGAGGGATTGAGCAGTTCTTC
TRBV5-4	.	TRBJ1-4	.	CASSLGGPTTPPKKLFF	TGTGCCAGCAGCTTGGGAGGGCCCACCACACCGCCTAAAAAACTGTTTTTT
TRBV13	TRBD2	TRBJ2-1	.	CASSPLTSGEYNEQFF	TGTGCCAGCAGCCCCCTGACTAGCGGGGAATACAATGAGCAGTTCTTC
TRBV28	.	TRBJ1-2	once	CASSSTPGTLRGYTF	TGTGCCAGCAGTTCTACACCCGGGACTCTCCGGGGCTACACCTTC
TRBV7-9	TRBD1	TRBJ1-5	few	CASSSGQVGQPQHF	TGTGCCAGCAGCTCTGGACAGGTAGGCCAGCCCCAGCATTTT
TRBV27	.	TRBJ2-3	few	CASLPRRGSGLTDTQYF	TGTGCCAGCCTCCCCCGGAGGGGTAGCGGACTCACAGATACGCAGTATTTT
TRBV18	TRBD1	TRBJ1-5	.	CASSADRATSPQHF	TGTGCCAGCTCAGCCGACAGGGCTACTTCGCCCCAGCATTTT
TRBV28	TRBD1	TRBJ2-5	.	CASSREPGQPTETQYF	TGTGCCAGCAGTAGAGAACCGGGACAGCCGACAGAGACCCAGTACTTC
TRBV27	TRBD2	TRBJ2-4	.	CASSTTHSKRGQNIQYF	TGTGCCAGCAGTACAACCCACTCAAAGCGGGGACAAAACATTCAGTACTTC